This T cell receptor (beta chain) was observed in a study of CD8 T cells in ankylosing spondylitis. Study observations and caveats: Peripheral blood samples showed relatively rare disease-linked clones, and these clones were CD8+. Earlier reports found some motif variants in synovial fluid and blood in reactive arthritis. Several highly homologous variants made up a TCR beta motif, and this motif appeared characteristic of ankylosing spondylitis blood.

Trimming removed 10 bases from V and 7 bases from J, with 11 bases in between. The CDR3 is 11 residues long. From germline, CDR1 is MRHNA and CDR2 SNTAGT. This clonotype was found many times. What it binds is not known. Via MiXCR, TCRdb re-called the 5' RACE reads, giving one row per CDR3 protein. The data show around 18,000 distinct CDR3 sequences, approximately 8% seen once. V and J are TRBV6-4 and TRBJ2-1; D unresolved. This TCR came from a male donor with ankylosing spondylitis or in good health (not recorded which). Sequenced sample: blood. The CDR3, as DNA: TGTGCCATCCTGAATCCTAATGAGCAGTTCTTC. Protein sequence: CAILNPNEQFF.